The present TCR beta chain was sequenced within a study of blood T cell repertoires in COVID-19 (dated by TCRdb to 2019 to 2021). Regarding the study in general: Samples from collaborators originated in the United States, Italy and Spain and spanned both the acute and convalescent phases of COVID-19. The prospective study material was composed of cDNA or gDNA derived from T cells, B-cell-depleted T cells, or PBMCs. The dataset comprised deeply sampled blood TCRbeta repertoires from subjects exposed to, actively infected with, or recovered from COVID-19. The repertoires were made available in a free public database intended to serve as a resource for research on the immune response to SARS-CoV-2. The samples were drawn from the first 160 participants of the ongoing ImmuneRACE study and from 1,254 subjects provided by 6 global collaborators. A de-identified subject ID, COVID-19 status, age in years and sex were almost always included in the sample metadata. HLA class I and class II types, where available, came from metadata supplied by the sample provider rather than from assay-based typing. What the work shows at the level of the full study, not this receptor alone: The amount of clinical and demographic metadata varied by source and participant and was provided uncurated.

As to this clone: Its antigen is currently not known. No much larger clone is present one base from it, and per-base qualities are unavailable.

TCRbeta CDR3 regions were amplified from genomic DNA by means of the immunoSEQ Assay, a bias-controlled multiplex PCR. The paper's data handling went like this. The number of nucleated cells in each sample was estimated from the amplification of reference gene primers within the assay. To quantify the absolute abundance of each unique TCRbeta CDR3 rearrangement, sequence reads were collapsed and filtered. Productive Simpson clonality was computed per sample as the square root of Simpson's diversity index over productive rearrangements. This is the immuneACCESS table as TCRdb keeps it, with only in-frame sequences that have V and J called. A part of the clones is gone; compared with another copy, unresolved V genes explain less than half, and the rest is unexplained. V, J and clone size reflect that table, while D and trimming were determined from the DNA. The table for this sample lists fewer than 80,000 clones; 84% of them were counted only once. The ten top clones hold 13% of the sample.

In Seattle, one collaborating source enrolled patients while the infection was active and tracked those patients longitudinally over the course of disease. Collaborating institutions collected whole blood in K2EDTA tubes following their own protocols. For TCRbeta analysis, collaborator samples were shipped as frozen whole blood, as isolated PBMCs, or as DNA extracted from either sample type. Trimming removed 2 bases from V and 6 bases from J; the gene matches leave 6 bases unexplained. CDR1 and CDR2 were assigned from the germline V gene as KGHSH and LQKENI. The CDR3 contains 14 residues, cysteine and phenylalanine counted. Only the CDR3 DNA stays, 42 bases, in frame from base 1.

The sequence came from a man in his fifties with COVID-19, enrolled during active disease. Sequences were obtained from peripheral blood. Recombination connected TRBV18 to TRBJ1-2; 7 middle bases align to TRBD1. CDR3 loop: CASSPRQGSDGYTF. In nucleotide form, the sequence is TGTGCCAGCTCACCAAGACAGGGATCAGATGGCTACACCTTC. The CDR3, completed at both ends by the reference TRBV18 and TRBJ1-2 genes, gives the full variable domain NAGVMQNPRHLVRRRGQEARLRCSPMKGHSHVYWYRQLPEEGLKFMVYLQKENIIDESGMPKERFSAEFPKEGPSILRIQQVVRGDSAAYFCASSPRQGSDGYTFGSGTRLTVV.